These T cell receptor beta chains were read from a single sample in a study of T cell responses to AZD1222 COVID-19 vaccine. Clones were read by immunoSEQ multiplex PCR, and TCRdb kept only the in-frame ones, dropping some. The table records 90,000 to 120,000 clones, over 75% of them present only once. Here the sequenced sample was peripheral blood, taken on day 0 of AZD1222 vaccination. The source is an adult in good health. Both conserved end residues are part of each CDR3. Each record gives: D gene, clone size, J gene, V gene, CDR3 protein, CDR3 DNA. A D gene is named only where the DNA matches it firmly. Some rows mark clone size as missing; the rest say once, few, many or name a class of expanded clone.

D: .; size: .; J: TRBJ1-5; V: TRBV7-8; CDR3: CASSLLGPNQPQHF; DNA: TGTGCCAGCAGCCTCCTTGGGCCTAATCAGCCCCAGCATTTT
D: .; size: .; J: TRBJ2-7; V: TRBV4-2; CDR3: CVCPGDISYEQYF; DNA: TGTGTTTGTCCCGGGGACATATCTTACGAGCAGTACTTC
D: .; size: .; J: TRBJ2-2; V: TRBV7-8; CDR3: CASSFRRTGGELFF; DNA: TGTGCCAGCAGCTTCCGGAGAACGGGCGGGGAGCTGTTTTTT
D: .; size: few; J: TRBJ2-7; V: TRBV7-3; CDR3: CASSLWGSSYEQYF; DNA: TGTGCCAGCAGCCTATGGGGGTCCTCCTACGAGCAGTACTTC
D: .; size: .; J: TRBJ2-3; V: TRBV12-3/TRBV12-4; CDR3: CASSRFNTDTQYF; DNA: TGTGCCAGCAGCAGATTTAACACAGATACGCAGTATTTT
D: .; size: once; J: TRBJ1-5; V: TRBV9; CDR3: CASSVDTSNQPQHF; DNA: TGTGCCAGCAGCGTAGACACTAGCAATCAGCCCCAGCATTTT
D: TRBD1; size: .; J: TRBJ1-6; V: TRBV19; CDR3: CASSIGQGYSPLHF; DNA: TGTGCCAGTAGTATAGGACAGGGGTATTCACCCCTCCACTTT
D: .; size: .; J: TRBJ1-1; V: TRBV14; CDR3: CASSQDWGAGLFMNTEAFF; DNA: TGTGCCAGCAGCCAAGATTGGGGGGCCGGGTTGTTCATGAACACTGAAGCTTTCTTT
D: TRBD1; size: .; J: TRBJ1-1; V: TRBV11-2; CDR3: CASSLGTGLSTEAFF; DNA: TGTGCCAGCAGCTTAGGGACAGGTCTCAGCACTGAAGCTTTCTTT
D: .; size: .; J: TRBJ1-2; V: TRBV10-3; CDR3: CAISDPDSNYGYTF; DNA: TGTGCCATCAGTGACCCGGACAGTAACTATGGCTACACCTTC
D: TRBD1; size: .; J: TRBJ2-2; V: TRBV10-1; CDR3: CATATGAGELFF; DNA: TGCGCCACCGCGACAGGGGCCGGGGAGCTGTTTTTT
D: TRBD2; size: .; J: TRBJ2-7; V: TRBV10-3; CDR3: CAISAGLVGGSYSYEQYF; DNA: TGTGCCATCAGTGCCGGACTAGTGGGGGGTTCTTACTCCTACGAGCAGTACTTC
D: .; size: once; J: TRBJ1-2; V: TRBV4-1; CDR3: CASSLTPGLLYGYTF; DNA: TGCGCCAGCAGCCTTACACCGGGTCTTTTATATGGCTACACCTTC
D: .; size: .; J: TRBJ1-6; V: TRBV10-3; CDR3: CAISESVGSVNSPLHF; DNA: TGTGCCATCAGTGAGTCGGTGGGCAGCGTTAATTCACCCCTCCACTTT
D: TRBD1; size: .; J: TRBJ1-2; V: TRBV5-1; CDR3: CASRRDRSYGYTF; DNA: TGCGCCAGTCGCCGGGACAGGTCTTATGGCTACACCTTC
D: .; size: .; J: TRBJ2-7; V: TRBV5-1; CDR3: CASSLPSYEQYF; DNA: TGCGCCAGCAGCTTACCCTCCTACGAGCAGTACTTC
D: TRBD1; size: .; J: TRBJ2-2; V: TRBV29-1; CDR3: CSVGQGDAGELFF; DNA: TGCAGCGTGGGACAGGGGGATGCCGGGGAGCTGTTTTTT
D: .; size: .; J: TRBJ2-5; V: TRBV6-5; CDR3: CASSYSVASGEETQYF; DNA: TGTGCCAGCAGTTACTCGGTCGCTAGTGGGGAAGAGACCCAGTACTTC
D: .; size: .; J: TRBJ1-5; V: TRBV2; CDR3: CASKDSNQPQHF; DNA: TGTGCCAGCAAAGACAGTAATCAGCCCCAGCATTTT
D: .; size: .; J: TRBJ2-7; V: TRBV29-1; CDR3: CSVGGVLVYEQYF; DNA: TGCAGCGTTGGAGGGGTCTTGGTCTACGAGCAGTACTTC
D: .; size: .; J: TRBJ2-7; V: TRBV25-1; CDR3: CASSDPTGSLEQYF; DNA: TGTGCCAGCAGTGACCCAACAGGGTCCCTCGAGCAGTACTTC
D: .; size: .; J: TRBJ2-2; V: TRBV7-9; CDR3: CAARTGNTGELFF; DNA: TGTGCCGCGCGAACTGGGAACACCGGGGAGCTGTTTTTT
D: .; size: .; J: TRBJ2-7; V: TRBV2; CDR3: CASSGPPRAPYEQYF; DNA: TGTGCCAGCAGTGGACCCCCTAGGGCACCCTACGAGCAGTACTTC
D: .; size: .; J: TRBJ2-1; V: TRBV12-3/TRBV12-4; CDR3: CASTVGGLDEQFF; DNA: TGTGCCAGCACGGTGGGGGGGCTCGATGAGCAGTTCTTC
D: TRBD1; size: .; J: TRBJ2-3; V: TRBV5-1; CDR3: CASSPRTGSTDTQYF; DNA: TGCGCCAGCAGCCCGAGGACAGGGAGCACAGATACGCAGTATTTT
D: TRBD1; size: .; J: TRBJ1-1; V: TRBV4-2; CDR3: CASTIGTGGFMNTEAFF; DNA: TGTGCCAGCACGATAGGGACAGGGGGTTTCATGAACACTGAAGCTTTCTTT
D: .; size: .; J: TRBJ2-1; V: TRBV5-6; CDR3: CVSSFGGERYNEQFF; DNA: TGTGTCAGCAGCTTCGGTGGGGAAAGATACAATGAGCAGTTCTTC
D: .; size: .; J: TRBJ1-2; V: TRBV9; CDR3: CASSVVGGQPYGYTF; DNA: TGTGCCAGCAGCGTAGTTGGTGGACAGCCCTATGGCTACACCTTC
D: .; size: .; J: TRBJ2-3; V: TRBV4-2; CDR3: CASSQVPSSTDTQYF; DNA: TGTGCCAGCAGCCAAGTGCCTAGTAGCACAGATACGCAGTATTTT
D: TRBD1; size: few; J: TRBJ2-1; V: TRBV7-6; CDR3: CASSGRKGALVGNEQFF; DNA: TGTGCCAGCAGCGGACGAAAGGGGGCATTGGTTGGCAATGAGCAGTTCTTC
D: .; size: once; J: TRBJ1-1; V: TRBV5-1; CDR3: CASSFEARTEAFF; DNA: TGCGCCAGCAGCTTCGAGGCGAGGACTGAAGCTTTCTTT
D: .; size: .; J: TRBJ2-3; V: TRBV7-9; CDR3: CASSPGPVSTDTQYF; DNA: TGTGCCAGCAGCCCGGGACCCGTTAGCACAGATACGCAGTATTTT
D: TRBD1; size: .; J: TRBJ2-1; V: TRBV7-9; CDR3: CASSQRQGVSYNEQFF; DNA: TGTGCCAGCAGCCAGCGACAGGGAGTCTCCTACAATGAGCAGTTCTTC
D: TRBD1; size: .; J: TRBJ1-2; V: TRBV9; CDR3: CASSGGWGQGTSYGYTF; DNA: TGTGCCAGCAGCGGAGGGTGGGGACAGGGTACATCTTATGGCTACACCTTC
D: TRBD1; size: .; J: TRBJ1-2; V: TRBV6-1; CDR3: CASSEHRGRGGYTF; DNA: TGTGCCAGCAGTGAACACAGGGGGCGAGGAGGCTACACCTTC
D: .; size: .; J: TRBJ2-5; V: TRBV18; CDR3: CASSPSSGGRSVGTQYF; DNA: TGTGCCAGCTCACCATCTTCTGGGGGGCGTTCGGTTGGGACCCAGTACTTC
D: .; size: .; J: TRBJ2-7; V: TRBV18; CDR3: CASSPFGEFLYEQYF; DNA: TGTGCCAGCTCCCCTTTCGGGGAGTTCCTCTACGAGCAGTACTTC
D: .; size: .; J: TRBJ1-2; V: TRBV19; CDR3: CASSTSGDSYGYTF; DNA: TGTGCCAGTAGTACCTCAGGGGACTCCTATGGCTACACCTTC
D: TRBD1; size: .; J: TRBJ2-4; V: TRBV5-5; CDR3: CASSLDSGTGIVQYF; DNA: TGTGCCAGCAGCTTAGATTCAGGGACAGGGATTGTTCAGTACTTC
D: .; size: .; J: TRBJ2-4; V: TRBV23-1; CDR3: CASSLRSSPGDIQYF; DNA: TGCGCCAGCAGTCTGAGGTCTTCCCCAGGGGACATTCAGTACTTC
D: .; size: .; J: TRBJ2-1; V: TRBV6-2/TRBV6-3; CDR3: CASSYPLGTNEQFF; DNA: TGTGCCAGCAGTTACCCCCTTGGGACCAATGAGCAGTTCTTC
D: TRBD2; size: .; J: TRBJ2-3; V: TRBV5-1; CDR3: CASSGAGTSEGKDTQYF; DNA: TGCGCCAGCAGCGGAGCCGGGACTAGTGAGGGGAAAGATACGCAGTATTTT
D: TRBD1; size: .; J: TRBJ1-4; V: TRBV7-2; CDR3: CASSAQGGREKLFF; DNA: TGTGCCAGCAGCGCACAGGGGGGGAGGGAAAAACTGTTTTTT
D: TRBD2; size: few; J: TRBJ2-1; V: TRBV10-2; CDR3: CATGGSSYNEQFF; DNA: TGCGCCACGGGAGGGAGCTCCTACAATGAGCAGTTCTTC
D: TRBD1; size: .; J: TRBJ2-1; V: TRBV30; CDR3: CAWQTGGPYNEQFF; DNA: TGTGCCTGGCAAACAGGGGGCCCCTACAATGAGCAGTTCTTC
D: .; size: .; J: TRBJ1-2; V: TRBV29-1; CDR3: CSVARQENYGYAF; DNA: TGCAGCGTGGCGCGACAGGAGAACTATGGCTACGCCTTC
D: TRBD1; size: .; J: TRBJ2-5; V: TRBV4-1; CDR3: CASSPRTGGWETQYF; DNA: TGCGCCAGCAGCCCGCGGACAGGGGGTTGGGAGACCCAGTACTTC
D: .; size: .; J: TRBJ2-5; V: TRBV11-3; CDR3: CASSLVSPQETQYF; DNA: TGTGCCAGCAGCTTAGTTTCGCCCCAAGAGACCCAGTACTTC
D: .; size: .; J: TRBJ2-5; V: TRBV5-1; CDR3: CASSLAASEGETQYF; DNA: TGCGCCAGCAGCTTGGCGGCTAGTGAGGGGGAGACCCAGTACTTC
D: .; size: .; J: TRBJ1-1; V: TRBV6-5; CDR3: CASSLKNTEAFF; DNA: TGTGCCAGCAGTTTGAAGAACACTGAAGCTTTCTTT
D: .; size: .; J: TRBJ2-6; V: TRBV5-1; CDR3: CASSLVSGANVLTF; DNA: TGCGCCAGCAGCTTGGTATCTGGGGCCAACGTCCTGACTTTC
D: TRBD1; size: .; J: TRBJ1-5; V: TRBV29-1; CDR3: CSVAGQGRQPQHF; DNA: TGCAGCGTTGCCGGACAGGGGAGACAGCCCCAGCATTTT
D: .; size: once; J: TRBJ1-5; V: TRBV5-8; CDR3: CASSLGAGLQPQHF; DNA: TGTGCCAGCAGCTTGGGGGCAGGGTTACAGCCCCAGCATTTT
D: .; size: .; J: TRBJ2-5; V: TRBV5-1; CDR3: CATSDQETQYF; DNA: TGCGCCACCTCCGATCAAGAGACCCAGTACTTC